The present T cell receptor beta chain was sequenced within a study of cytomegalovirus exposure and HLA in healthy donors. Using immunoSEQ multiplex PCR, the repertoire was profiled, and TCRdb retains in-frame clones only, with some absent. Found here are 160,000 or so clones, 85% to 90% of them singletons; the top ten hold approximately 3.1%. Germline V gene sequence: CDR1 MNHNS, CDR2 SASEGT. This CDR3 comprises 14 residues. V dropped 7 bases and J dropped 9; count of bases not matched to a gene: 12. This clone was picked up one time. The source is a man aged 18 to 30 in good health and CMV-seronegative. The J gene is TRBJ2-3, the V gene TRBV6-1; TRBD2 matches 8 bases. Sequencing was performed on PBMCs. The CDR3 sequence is CASNSVRAGDTQYF. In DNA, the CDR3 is TGTGCCAGCAACAGTGTTCGAGCGGGAGACACGCAGTATTTT.